This T cell receptor (beta chain) was identified in a study of blood T cell repertoires in COVID-19. Looking at the study overall: Nucleic acid was either cDNA or gDNA, and it came from T cells, B-cell-depleted T cells, or PBMCs.

Libraries were prepared by immunoSEQ multiplex PCR; TCRdb keeps only in-frame clonotypes and omits some of them. The data show approximately 210,000 clones, roughly 77% seen once. Losses at the gene ends were 1 base for V and 2 bases for J; bases not matched to a gene: 1. The germline V gene has CDR1 SGHVS and CDR2 FNYEAQ. The CDR3 runs to 16 residues. Participants came from around 25 US areas, aged about 18 to 89 years. The source of this sequence is a woman aged 45-59 years with acute COVID-19. The chain is built from TRBV7-6 and TRBJ2-5; 13 positions agree with TRBD2. The sequencing input was PBMCs or T cells enriched from blood (not recorded which). In DNA, the CDR3 is TGTGCCAGCAGCTTAGTGACTAGCGGGGGGCAAGAGACCCAGTACTTC. Protein: CASSLVTSGGQETQYF.